This note documents a single T cell receptor (beta chain) sequence. Its target antigen remains unknown. There are no base qualities to consult, and no much larger clone falls within one base. Ends trimmed: V by 4 bases, J by 10 bases; bases unmatched to a gene: 3. The CDR3 goes from the cysteine to the phenylalanine over 14 residues. Only the CDR3 DNA stays, 42 bases, in frame from base 1. Reading the germline V gene gives CDR1 SGHRS and CDR2 YFSETQ. Moderately to severely active disease, a Clinical Activity Score of at least 3, a NOSPECS grade of at least 4, and a duration under 3 months were present in ophthalmopathy patients. Patients with uncontrolled infections, other autoimmune diseases, pregnancy or lactation were excluded. Diagnoses were established on the basis of clinical symptoms, serum thyroxine and TRAb, thyroid ultrasound, and orbital computed tomography. PBMCs were separated from roughly 10 ml of fresh peripheral blood using Ficoll-Paque density gradient centrifugation. Total RNA was extracted with Trizol reagent, and quality was checked on an Agilent 2100 Bioanalyzer.

This sample stems from a study of T cells in Graves' hyperthyroidism and ophthalmopathy (dated by TCRdb to about 2019). About the full investigation: Peripheral blood samples were taken at the time of initial diagnosis, prior to any treatment. To identify distinguishing TCR V-J signatures, a discovery cohort of around 100 patients was used, comprising 43 with Graves' ophthalmopathy and around 60 with stable Graves' hyperthyroidism. An independent validation cohort of 18 to 20 hyperthyroidism patients and approximately 16 patients who later progressed to ophthalmopathy tested prospective prediction of ophthalmopathy. The 80 to 100 discovery patients were randomly divided into training and test sets at a 7:3 ratio. In addition, the study compared T-cell repertoires in thyroid tissue and in blood from about 6 Graves' hyperthyroidism patients. After blood sampling, hyperthyroidism patients were treated with methimazole at a starting dose of 30 mg daily, and ophthalmopathy patients were treated with high-dose intravenous methylprednisolone. TCR Vbeta CDR3 sequencing of 135 peripheral blood samples (around 45 ophthalmopathy, 75 or so hyperthyroidism and roughly 17 progressor patients) is reported in the paper.

The investigation overall reported the following: Ophthalmopathy was separated from stable hyperthyroidism by a 13 V-J signature model, with around 88% sensitivity and approximately 84% specificity obtained in cross-validation and 80%/75% obtained in testing. Most expanded thyroid clonotypes (frequency above 0.001) were also detected in blood, a finding suggesting that blood repertoires may reflect thyroid immune responses. In validation, the model predicted progression to ophthalmopathy a median of roughly 6.1 months before onset, with over 55% sensitivity and about 72% specificity. Sample size was not statistically predetermined, and blinding of investigators to group allocation was not performed.

The TCR beta CDR3 regions were amplified from the RNA transcripts. The first round of RT-PCR for the TCR CDR3 was performed with the HTBI primer set and the Qiagen OneStep RT-PCR kit. The libraries were constructed in a second round of multiplex PCR and then size-selected and purified. Paired-end sequencing of the libraries was performed with 100 bp reads on an Illumina HiSeq2000. Per the original workflow: SOAPnuke was used to process the raw data, with reads discarded if the reads contained adapters or uncalled bases, had a mean Phred below 15, or lacked an exact constant-primer or identifier match. COPE v1.2.5 was used to merge high-quality paired reads, and clonotypes were defined as unique nucleotide sequences. MiTCR v1.1 was used to align clonotypes to the IMGT TRBV, TRBD and TRBJ reference segments. The analysis included only V-J combinations with a frequency above 0.0001, which together covered over 98% of the repertoires. A TCS score was defined as the ratio between F50 (clonal expansion) and ExV (chaos), using BLOSUM62-based TCRdist between CDR3 peptides within each V-J. Welch's t-statistics and random forest reduced approximately 520 V-J features to 13, which were used in a naive Bayes classifier (R e1071). The similarity between thyroid and blood repertoires was quantified using the Morisita-Horn index. In TCRdb, the public reads were trimmed at Q25 with fastp and aligned with MiXCR, with productive beta chains retained. Identical CDR3 protein sequences are pooled into one entry, listed with their most common genes and DNA. TCRdb, rather than the study authors, made the V and J calls. In this sample the table shows 35,000 or so distinct CDR3 sequences, around 53% of which occur a single time. Roughly a sixth of the sample comes from the top ten.

Material for sequencing was blood. This sequence uses TRBV5-1 and TRBJ1-6, with 12 bases in between that match TRBD1. This receptor was obtained from a man in his forties with Graves' ophthalmopathy. The sequence in DNA is TGCGCCAGCAGCCCCGGGACAGGGGGCTCACCCCTCCACTTT. This is translated as CASSPGTGGSPLHF.